This record concerns one TCR beta chain sequence. The CDR3 has 13 amino acids. The germline CDR1 and CDR2 sequences are SEHNR and FQNEAQ (reference sequence). This sample was included in a study of blood T cells in healthy people across ages. With a J-beta primer mix and a sample-barcoded 5' primer, a second PCR ran roughly 6 to 11 cycles. One entry per CDR3 protein results from TCRdb running MiXCR on the 5' RACE reads. The table has roughly 1 million distinct CDR3 sequences, around 25% seen once; the top ten hold about 0.72%. These same data were also listed under a study on T cells of mothers and their children.

The V and J genes are TRBV7-9 and TRBJ2-5; D uncertain. The J call may be incorrect, as the DNA end agrees better with TRBJ2-7. The sequenced sample consisted of blood. The TCR sequence derives from a girl aged 2-10 years in good health. The DNA of the CDR3 is TGTGCCAGCAGCTTCCCCAAGTCCTACGAGCAGTACTTC. Translated: CASSFPKSYEQYF.